This TCR beta chain was profiled in a study of T cells in Graves' hyperthyroidism and ophthalmopathy. Study results and limitations: Before onset, by a median of 6.5 months, the model predicted ophthalmopathy.

The TCR beta CDR3 regions underwent amplification using RNA transcripts as the source. The primer set for the first-round RT-PCR of the TCR CDR3 was HTBI. MiXCR was run by TCRdb on the multiplex PCR reads, yielding one entry per CDR3 protein. This table holds 270,000 or so distinct CDR3 sequences, 25% to 30% found once. The CDR3 loop spans 16 amino acids. V dropped 0 bases and J dropped 3; count of bases not matched to a gene: 5. Germline V gives CDR1 SGHRS, CDR2 YFSETQ. This clonotype appeared once. Its target is unknown. The TCR comes from a man in his forties with Graves' hyperthyroidism that later progressed to Graves' ophthalmopathy. Sequenced sample: blood. V and J are TRBV5-1 and TRBJ2-7; 11 bases fit TRBD2. The CDR3 sequence is CASSLGQTSGGYEQYF. In DNA form, the CDR3 reads TGCGCCAGCAGCTTGGGTCAAACTAGCGGGGGCTACGAGCAGTACTTC.